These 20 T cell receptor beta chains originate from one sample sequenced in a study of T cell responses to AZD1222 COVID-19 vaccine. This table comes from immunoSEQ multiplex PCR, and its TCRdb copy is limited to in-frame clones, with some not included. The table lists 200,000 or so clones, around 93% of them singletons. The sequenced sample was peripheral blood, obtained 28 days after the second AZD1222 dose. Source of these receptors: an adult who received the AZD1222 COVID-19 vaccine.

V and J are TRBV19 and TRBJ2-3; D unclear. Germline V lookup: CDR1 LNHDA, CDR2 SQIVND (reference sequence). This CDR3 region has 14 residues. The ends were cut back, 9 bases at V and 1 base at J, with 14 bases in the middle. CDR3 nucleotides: TGTGCCAGCGCCCTTGGGGTCGGCACAGATACGCAGTATTTT. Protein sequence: CASALGVGTDTQYF.

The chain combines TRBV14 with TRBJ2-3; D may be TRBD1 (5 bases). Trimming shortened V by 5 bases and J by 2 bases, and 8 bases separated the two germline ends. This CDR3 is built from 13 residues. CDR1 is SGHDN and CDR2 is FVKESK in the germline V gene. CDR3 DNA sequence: TGTGCCAGCAGCGGGGCGTACACAGATACGCAGTATTTT. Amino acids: CASSGAYTDTQYF.

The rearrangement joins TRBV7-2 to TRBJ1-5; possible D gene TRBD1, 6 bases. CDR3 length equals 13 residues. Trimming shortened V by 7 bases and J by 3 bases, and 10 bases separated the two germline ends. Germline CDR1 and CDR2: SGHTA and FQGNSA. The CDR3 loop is CASTGQFNQPQHF. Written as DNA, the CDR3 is TGTGCCAGCACCGGACAGTTCAATCAGCCCCAGCATTTT.

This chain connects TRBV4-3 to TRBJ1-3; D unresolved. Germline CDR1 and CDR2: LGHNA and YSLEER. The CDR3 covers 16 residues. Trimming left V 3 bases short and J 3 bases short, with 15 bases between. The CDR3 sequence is CASSQSRGAGGNTIYF. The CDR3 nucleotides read TGCGCCAGCAGCCAGTCACGGGGTGCTGGTGGAAACACCATATATTTT.

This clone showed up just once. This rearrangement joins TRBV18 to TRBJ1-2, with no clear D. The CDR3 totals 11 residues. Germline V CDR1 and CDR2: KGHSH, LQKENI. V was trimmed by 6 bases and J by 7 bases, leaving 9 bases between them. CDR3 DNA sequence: TGTGCCAGCTCGGAGATGGTTGGCTACACCTTC. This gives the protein CASSEMVGYTF.

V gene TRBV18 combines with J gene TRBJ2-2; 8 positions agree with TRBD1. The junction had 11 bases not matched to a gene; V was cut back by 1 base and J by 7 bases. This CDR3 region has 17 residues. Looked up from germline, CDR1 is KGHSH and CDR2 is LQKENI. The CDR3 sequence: CASSPRTSTGVGGELFF. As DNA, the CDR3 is TGTGCCAGCTCACCACGGACCTCGACAGGGGTCGGCGGGGAGCTGTTTTTT.

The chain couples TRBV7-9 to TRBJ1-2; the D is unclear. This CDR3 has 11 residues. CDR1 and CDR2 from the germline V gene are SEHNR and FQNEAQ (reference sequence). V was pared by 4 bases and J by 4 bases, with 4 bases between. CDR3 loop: CASSSGYGYTF. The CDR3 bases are TGTGCCAGCAGCTCTGGCTATGGCTACACCTTC.

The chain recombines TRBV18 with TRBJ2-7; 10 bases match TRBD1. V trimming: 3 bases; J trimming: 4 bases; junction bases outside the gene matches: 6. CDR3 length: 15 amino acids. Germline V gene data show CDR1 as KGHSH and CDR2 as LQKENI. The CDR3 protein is CASSPRRDRGYEQYF. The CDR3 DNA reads TGTGCCAGCTCACCCCGGAGGGACAGGGGATACGAGCAGTACTTC.

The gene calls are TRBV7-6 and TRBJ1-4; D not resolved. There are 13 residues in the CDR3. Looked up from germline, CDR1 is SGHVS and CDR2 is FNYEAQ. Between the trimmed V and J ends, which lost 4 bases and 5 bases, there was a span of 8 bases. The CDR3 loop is CASSSLVNEKLFF. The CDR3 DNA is TGTGCCAGCAGCTCCCTCGTCAATGAAAAACTGTTTTTT.

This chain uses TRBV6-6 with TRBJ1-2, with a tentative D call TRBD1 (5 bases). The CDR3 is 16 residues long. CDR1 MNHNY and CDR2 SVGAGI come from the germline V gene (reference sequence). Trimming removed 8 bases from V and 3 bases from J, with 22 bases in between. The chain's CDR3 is CASEGQREPADYGYTF. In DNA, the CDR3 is TGTGCCAGCGAGGGGCAACGGGAGCCGGCGGACTATGGCTACACCTTC.

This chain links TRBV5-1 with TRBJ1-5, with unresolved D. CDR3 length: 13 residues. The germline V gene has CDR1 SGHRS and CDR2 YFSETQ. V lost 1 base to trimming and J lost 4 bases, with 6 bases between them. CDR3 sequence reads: CASSLNDNQPQHF. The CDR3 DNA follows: TGCGCCAGCAGCTTGAACGATAATCAGCCCCAGCATTTT. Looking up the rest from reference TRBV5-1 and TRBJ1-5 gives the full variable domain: KAGVTQTPRYLIKTRGQQVTLSCSPISGHRSVSWYQQTPGQGLQFLFEYFSETQRNKGNFPGRFSGRQFSNSRSEMNVSTLELGDSALYLCASSLNDNQPQHFGDGTRLSIL.

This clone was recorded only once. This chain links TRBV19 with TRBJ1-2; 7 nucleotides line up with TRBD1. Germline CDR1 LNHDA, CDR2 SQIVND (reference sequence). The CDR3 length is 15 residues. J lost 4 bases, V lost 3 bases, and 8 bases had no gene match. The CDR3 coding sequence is TGTGCCAGTAGTATTAACGCAGGGGGAGTCTATGGCTACACCTTC. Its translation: CASSINAGGVYGYTF.

The CDR3 sequence is CASSLWGENTEAFF. The CDR3 DNA reads TGTGCCAGCAGCTTGTGGGGAGAGAACACTGAAGCTTTCTTT. V and J are TRBV5-5 and TRBJ1-1; the D is unclear. The CDR3 covers 14 residues. V lost 1 base to trimming and J lost 1 base, with 8 bases between them. The germline CDR1 and CDR2 sequences are SGHKS and YYEKEE (reference sequence).

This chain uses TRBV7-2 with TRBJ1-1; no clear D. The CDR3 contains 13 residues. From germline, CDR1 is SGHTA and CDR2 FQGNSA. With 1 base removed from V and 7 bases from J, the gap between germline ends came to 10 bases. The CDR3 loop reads CASSLVASGEAFF. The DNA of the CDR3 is TGTGCCAGCAGCTTAGTGGCCTCGGGTGAAGCTTTCTTT. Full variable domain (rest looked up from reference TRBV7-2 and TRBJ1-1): GAGVSQSPSNKVTEKGKDVELRCDPISGHTALYWYRQSLGQGLEFLIYFQGNSAPDKSGLPSDRFSAERTGGSVSTLTIQRTQQEDSAVYLCASSLVASGEAFFGQGTRLTVV.

In DNA form, the CDR3 reads TGTGCCAGCAGTTACGGGGGAACCTTGGATACGCAGTATTTT. It yields the protein CASSYGGTLDTQYF. The rearrangement uses TRBV6-2 or TRBV6-3 and TRBJ2-3; the D gene could be TRBD1 or TRBD2 (5 bases each). V dropped 2 bases and J dropped 6 bases, with 12 bases sitting between them. The germline CDR1 and CDR2 sequences are MNHEY and SVGEGT. The CDR3 extends over 14 amino acids.

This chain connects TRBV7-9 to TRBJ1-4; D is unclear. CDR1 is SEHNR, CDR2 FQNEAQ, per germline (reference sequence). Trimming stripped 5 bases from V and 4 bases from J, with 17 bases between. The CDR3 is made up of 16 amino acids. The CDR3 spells CASSPRAKDHNEKLFF. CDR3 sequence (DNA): TGTGCCAGCAGCCCGAGGGCCAAGGACCATAATGAAAAACTGTTTTTT.

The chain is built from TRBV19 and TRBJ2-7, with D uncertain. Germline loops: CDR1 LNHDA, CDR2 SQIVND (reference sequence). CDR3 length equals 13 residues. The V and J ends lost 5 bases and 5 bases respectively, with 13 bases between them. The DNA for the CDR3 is TGTGCCAGTAGTTCTTTATCGGCTCACGAGCAGTACTTC. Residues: CASSSLSAHEQYF.

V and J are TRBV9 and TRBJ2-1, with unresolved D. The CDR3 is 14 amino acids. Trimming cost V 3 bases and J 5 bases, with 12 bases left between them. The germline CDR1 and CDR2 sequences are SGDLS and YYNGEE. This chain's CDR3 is CASSALPPDNEQFF. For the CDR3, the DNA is TGTGCCAGCAGCGCCCTACCGCCTGACAATGAGCAGTTCTTC. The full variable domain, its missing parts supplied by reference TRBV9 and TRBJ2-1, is DSGVTQTPKHLITATGQRVTLRCSPRSGDLSVYWYQQSLDQGLQFLIQYYNGEERAKGNILERFSAQQFPDLHSELNLSSLELGDSALYFCASSALPPDNEQFFGPGTRLTVL.

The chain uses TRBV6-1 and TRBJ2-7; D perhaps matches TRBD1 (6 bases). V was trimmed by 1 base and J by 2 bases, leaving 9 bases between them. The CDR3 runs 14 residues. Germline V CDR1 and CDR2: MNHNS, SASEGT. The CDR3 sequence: CASSEVGATYEQYF. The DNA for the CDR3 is TGTGCCAGCAGTGAAGTGGGGGCCACCTACGAGCAGTACTTC.

The DNA of the CDR3 is TGTGCCAGCTCACCATCAAGGAATGGCAATCAGCCCCAGCATTTT. Amino acids: CASSPSRNGNQPQHF. The chain is built from TRBV18 and TRBJ1-5, with D uncertain. Trimming cost V 2 bases and J 2 bases, with 10 bases left between them. Germline lookup yields CDR1 KGHSH and CDR2 LQKENI. The CDR3 sequence is 15 residues long.